These 17 T cell receptor beta chains were sequenced from one sample in a study of regulatory dendritic cells for organ transplantation. Sorted subsets were CFSE-labeled and cultured four to five days with allogeneic dendritic cells. Their antigen targets remain unknown. Sequencing used immunoSEQ multiplex PCR; TCRdb keeps in-frame clones, though not all of them. Seen here are roughly 12,000 clones, roughly 73% observed once, and the top ten hold about 1.1%. Source material: naive CD8+ T cells from blood cultured with regulatory dendritic cells. Documented subset: CD45RA+ naive T cells. Source of these receptors: a human donor in good health.

V is TRBV4-1 and J is TRBJ2-1, with 13 bases identical to TRBD2. The germline gives CDR1 MGHRA, CDR2 YSYEKL. The CDR3 sequence is 17 residues long. Trimming removed 3 bases from V and 11 bases from J; junction bases left unmatched: 13. The CDR3 region is CASSQPTSGGALRKQFF. The DNA for the CDR3 is TGCGCCAGCAGCCAGCCAACTAGCGGGGGGGCCTTACGCAAGCAGTTCTTC.

The chain recombines TRBV4-3 with TRBJ2-5; TRBD2 matches at 8 bases. There are 16 residues in the CDR3. The V gene's germline CDR1 is LGHNA and CDR2 YSLEER. The V and J ends lost 2 bases and 4 bases, in that order; junction bases with no gene match: 9. This chain's CDR3 is CASSQTAGLAGETQYF. The CDR3 coding sequence is TGCGCCAGCAGCCAAACCGCTGGACTAGCCGGAGAGACCCAGTACTTC.

V gene TRBV19 combines with J gene TRBJ2-1, with D uncertain. Germline CDR1 reads LNHDA; CDR2 reads SQIVND (reference sequence). V was shortened by 6 bases and J by 8 bases, with 11 bases between the two germline ends. The CDR3 totals 12 residues. CDR3 residues: CASRNSGDEQFF. The CDR3 nucleotides read TGTGCCAGTAGAAACAGTGGCGATGAGCAGTTCTTC.

This clone was seen only a few times. This chain joins TRBV4-2 and TRBJ1-2, with TRBD1 matching 11 bases. This CDR3 contains 15 residues. The V and J ends lost 1 base and 6 bases, in that order; junction bases with no gene match: 4. CDR1 and CDR2 from the germline V gene are LGHNA and YNFKEQ. This CDR3 is CASSQVGTGGHGYTF. The CDR3 nucleotides are TGTGCCAGCAGCCAAGTGGGGACAGGGGGTCATGGCTACACCTTC.

This sequence joins TRBV29-1 and TRBJ1-2, with 7 bases lining up with TRBD1. The CDR3 length is 13 residues. Germline trimming cut 5 bases from V and 4 bases from J; bases unmatched to any gene: 7. Germline V gene lookup returns CDR1 SQVTM and CDR2 ANQGSEA. The CDR3 DNA is TGCAGCGTTTTGACCGGGACAGCCTATGGCTACACCTTC. Amino acids: CSVLTGTAYGYTF.

The chain carries TRBV19 and TRBJ1-2; the D is unclear. Trimming stripped 6 bases from V and 6 bases from J, with 11 bases between. Germline-derived CDR1 and CDR2 are LNHDA and SQIVND (reference sequence). The CDR3 spans 12 residues. CDR3 protein: CASSPGGDGYTF. In DNA form, the CDR3 reads TGTGCCAGTAGCCCAGGAGGAGATGGCTACACCTTC. Variable domain in full (rest from reference TRBV19 and TRBJ1-2): DGGITQSPKYLFRKEGQNVTLSCEQNLNHDAMYWYRQDPGQGLRLIYYSQIVNDFQKGDIAEGYSVSREKKESFPLTVTSAQKNPTAFYLCASSPGGDGYTFGSGTRLTVV.

The gene calls are TRBV10-2 and TRBJ1-6, with 7 bases fitting TRBD1. This CDR3 is 15 amino acids long. Unmatched junction bases numbered 2, after V lost 2 bases and J lost 4 bases. Germline assignment: CDR1 WSHSY and CDR2 SAAADI. CDR3 region: CASSEGTVYNSPLHF. The CDR3 DNA sequence: TGCGCCAGCAGTGAGGGGACAGTTTATAATTCACCCCTCCACTTT.

The rearrangement uses TRBV6-5 and TRBJ1-5; TRBD1 might be the D (6 bases). The CDR3 contains 14 residues. V was trimmed by 6 bases and J by 3 bases, leaving 12 bases between them. Germline V gene lookup returns CDR1 MNHEY and CDR2 SVGAGI. The CDR3 is CASRGTGSNQPQHF. CDR3 sequence (DNA): TGTGCCAGCAGGGGAACAGGGTCCAATCAGCCCCAGCATTTT.

The CDR3 bases are TGTGCCAGCAGCTCGCCTTCGACAGGGGGCGAAGATACGCAGTATTTT. Translated, it gives CASSSPSTGGEDTQYF. The chain has TRBV7-3 and TRBJ2-3; 10 bases fit TRBD1. Germline V gene data show CDR1 as SGHTA and CDR2 as FQGTGA. Germline trimming cut 4 bases from V and 5 bases from J; bases unmatched to any gene: 9. The CDR3 is 16 residues long.

The chain has TRBV5-1 and TRBJ2-1, with D perhaps matching TRBD1 (5 bases). The CDR3 has 15 residues. Germline CDR1 reads SGHRS; CDR2 reads YFSETQ. Deletions cut 0 bases from V and 4 bases from J, with 11 bases between. In DNA form, the CDR3 reads TGCGCCAGCAGCTTGGCCCCGACAGCTTACAATGAGCAGTTCTTC. This sequence encodes CASSLAPTAYNEQFF.

The rearrangement joins TRBV13 to TRBJ2-5, with 11 nucleotides matching TRBD2. The germline gives CDR1 PRHDT, CDR2 FYEKMQ (reference sequence). The trim removed 6 bases at V and 5 bases at J, leaving 5 bases unmatched. This CDR3 region has 14 residues. As DNA, the CDR3 is TGTGCCAGCAGTAGCGGGGGGGCCTCGGAGACCCAGTACTTC. It codes for CASSSGGASETQYF.

This chain links TRBV7-9 with TRBJ2-1; 9 nucleotides match TRBD1. The CDR3 spans 15 residues. V was pared by 2 bases and J by 4 bases, with 3 bases of the junction left unmatched. CDR1 is SEHNR and CDR2 is FQNEAQ in the germline V gene (reference sequence). The CDR3 spells CASSLRTGVYNEQFF. The CDR3 bases are TGTGCCAGCAGCTTAAGGACAGGGGTTTACAATGAGCAGTTCTTC.

This chain joins TRBV13 and TRBJ2-3; D perhaps matches TRBD1 (6 bases). The CDR3 covers 14 residues. Trimming removed 2 bases from V and 1 base from J, with 7 bases in between. Germline CDR1 and CDR2: PRHDT and FYEKMQ (reference sequence). This chain's CDR3 is CASSLRTGTDTQYF. CDR3 bases: TGTGCCAGCAGCTTACGGACAGGCACAGATACGCAGTATTTT.

The chain recombines TRBV6-4 with TRBJ2-1; 7 positions match TRBD1. Germline V gene lookup returns CDR1 MRHNA and CDR2 SNTAGT. V was pared by 4 bases and J by 7 bases, with 4 bases of the junction left unmatched. CDR3 length: 13 residues. The CDR3 DNA is TGTGCCAGCAGTGGCCTCAGGGGGAATGAGCAGTTCTTC. Amino acids: CASSGLRGNEQFF.

The genes are TRBV5-5 and TRBJ1-6; maybe TRBD1 (6 bases). This CDR3 region has 15 residues. The V gene's germline CDR1 is SGHKS and CDR2 YYEKEE (reference sequence). Between the trimmed V and J ends, which lost 1 base and 9 bases, there was a span of 14 bases. CDR3 region: CASSLQGQASSPLHF. The CDR3 DNA is TGTGCCAGCAGCTTGCAGGGACAAGCAAGTTCACCCCTCCACTTT.

This rearrangement joins TRBV4-1 to TRBJ2-7; the match to TRBD1 covers 10 bases. V shed 4 bases, J shed 0 bases, and the junction held 9 bases outside the gene matches. Germline CDR1 and CDR2: MGHRA and YSYEKL. The length of the CDR3 is 17 residues. CDR3 region: CASSRDLDRGNSYEQYF. In nucleotides, the CDR3 is TGCGCCAGCAGCCGTGATTTGGACAGGGGGAACTCCTACGAGCAGTACTTC.

The genes are TRBV11-2 and TRBJ1-2; 10 nucleotides align to TRBD1. Unmatched junction bases numbered 9, after V lost 1 base and J lost 4 bases. The germline CDR1 and CDR2 sequences are SGHAT and FQNNGV. CDR3 size: 17 residues. CDR3 sequence: CASSLAMSDRGGYGYTF. The CDR3 DNA sequence: TGTGCCAGCAGCTTAGCGATGTCGGACAGGGGGGGCTATGGCTACACCTTC.